One TCR beta chain is described in this entry. This record comes from a study of blood T cell repertoires in COVID-19. The overall study: Sample material is recorded as cDNA or gDNA derived from T cells, B-cell-depleted T cells, or PBMCs.

The V gene's germline CDR1 is MRHNA and CDR2 SNTAGT. V was clipped by 5 bases and J by 6 bases, with 20 bases between them. CDR3 length: 16 residues. The table came from immunoSEQ multiplex PCR; TCRdb's copy has only in-frame clones and leaves some out. The data contain 200,000 to 250,000 clones, approximately 84% of them singletons. Material for sequencing was peripheral blood. The source of this sequence is a woman between 45 and 65 years old with active or convalescent COVID-19. The V call is TRBV6-4, the J call TRBJ1-5; D is perhaps TRBD1 (6 bases). The DNA for the CDR3 is TGTGCCAGCAGTCTAGGGACACATGCAACGACTCAGCCCCAGCATTTT. It encodes CASSLGTHATTQPQHF.